Listed below are T cell receptor beta chains from one sample, sequenced in a study of response to subunit inactivated influenza vaccine. TCRdb re-analysed the RT-PCR reads in MiXCR, keeping a single row per CDR3 protein. The sample has a few hundred thousand distinct CDR3 sequences; 11% are singletons. The specimen was PBMCs from blood, collected more than 35 days after vaccination. These receptors were obtained from a man aged 45 to 65 who received an inactivated influenza vaccine. The CDR3 runs from the conserved cysteine through the conserved F or W. D genes are given only for firm matches. Part of the rows lack a size; the others show once, few, many or a class for expanded clones.

j_gene,abundance,v_gene,d_gene,CDR3nt,CDR3aa
TRBJ2-1,many,TRBV4-3,TRBD1,TGCGCCAGCAGCCAAGAGAGCTTCGGGACAGATTACAATGAGCAGTTCTTC,CASSQESFGTDYNEQFF
TRBJ2-1,many,TRBV5-1,TRBD2,TGCGCCAGCAGCTTGGGACTAGCCAATGAGCAGTTCTTC,CASSLGLANEQFF
TRBJ1-2,-,TRBV4-1,-,TGCGCCAGCAGCCAAGATATAGGGGGGAACTATGGCTACACCTTC,CASSQDIGGNYGYTF
TRBJ2-3,-,TRBV11-2,-,TGTGCCAGCAGCTTAGCGGGACACACGCAGTATTTT,CASSLAGHTQYF
TRBJ1-4,few,TRBV4-1,TRBD1,TGCGCCAGCAGTCAGCCGGGGAAGGGACAGGCCAATGAAAAACTGTTTTTT,CASSQPGKGQANEKLFF
TRBJ2-3,-,TRBV12-3/TRBV12-4,-,TGTGCCAGCAGTTTAAGGGATGACTGGGCAACAGATACGCAGTATTTT,CASSLRDDWATDTQYF
TRBJ2-1,-,TRBV11-1,-,TGTGCCAGCAGCCCCCCCTCGTGGAGGACCCCCCACGGCAATGAGCAGTTCTTC,CASSPPSWRTPHGNEQFF
TRBJ2-6,few,TRBV20-1,-,TGCAGTGCTAGACAGGGGTTTGGGGCCAACGTCCTGACTTTC,CSARQGFGANVLTF
TRBJ2-1,many,TRBV2,TRBD1,TGTGCCAGCAGTGAAAATCCGGGACAGGGAAATGAGCAGTTCTTC,CASSENPGQGNEQFF
TRBJ1-1,many,TRBV5-1,-,TGCGCCAGCAGCTTGTTGGCAGGGTCGTTGAACACTGAAGCTTTCTTT,CASSLLAGSLNTEAFF
TRBJ1-2,few,TRBV2,TRBD1,TGTGCCAGCAGTGACAGGGACAGGGCTGGCTACACCTTC,CASSDRDRAGYTF
TRBJ2-3,many,TRBV4-2,TRBD2,TGTGCCAGCAGCCAAGTGGGCCTAGCGGCCGATACGCAGTATTTT,CASSQVGLAADTQYF
TRBJ2-5,few,TRBV5-1,TRBD2,TGCGCCAGCAGCTTTAGCGGGAGGCAAGAGACCCAGTACTTC,CASSFSGRQETQYF
TRBJ1-6,few,TRBV7-9,-,TGTGCCAGCAGCTTAGGGGCGGCGGCCGTCGGGTCACCCCTCCACTTT,CASSLGAAAVGSPLHF
TRBJ1-2,few,TRBV5-1,-,TGCGCCAGCAGTCCTGACTTCGGAGGCTATGGCTACACCTTC,CASSPDFGGYGYTF
TRBJ2-2,-,TRBV4-1,TRBD1,TGCGCCAGCAGCCACCGAGGGACAGACACCGGGGAGCTGTTTTTT,CASSHRGTDTGELFF
TRBJ2-7,-,TRBV27,-,TGTGCCAGCAGTTACGGACGGAACTACGAGCAGTACTTC,CASSYGRNYEQYF
TRBJ1-6,few,TRBV4-3,-,TGCGCCAGCAGCCGGTCCGCGGGGTCCTATAATTCACCCCTCCACTTT,CASSRSAGSYNSPLHF
TRBJ1-2,-,TRBV27,-,TGCACCAGCAGTTTGCCCAGGGGACGCGGCTACACCTTC,CTSSLPRGRGYTF
TRBJ1-5,few,TRBV12-3/TRBV12-4,TRBD1,TGTGCCAGCAGTAAGACAGGGGGTAGGAATCAGCCCCAGCATTTT,CASSKTGGRNQPQHF
TRBJ2-1,-,TRBV4-3,TRBD2,TGCGCCAGCAGCCAAGATGTAGCGGGAGACAATGAGCAGTTCTTC,CASSQDVAGDNEQFF
TRBJ2-7,-,TRBV7-2,TRBD2,TGTGCCAGCAGCTGGTTAGCGGGGGACTACGAGCAGTACTTC,CASSWLAGDYEQYF
TRBJ1-2,many,TRBV5-4,TRBD1,TGTGCCAGCAGACGTGGGACAGAGAGCTATGGCTACACCTTC,CASRRGTESYGYTF
TRBJ2-1,few,TRBV10-3,TRBD1,TGTGCCGCCACAACCAAGACAGGGTCCAATGAGCAGTTCTTC,CAATTKTGSNEQFF
TRBJ2-7,-,TRBV6-1,-,TGTGCCAGCAGTCCTAATAGACGAGAGGGGCAGTACTTC,CASSPNRREGQYF
TRBJ1-2,few,TRBV6-1,-,TGTGCCAGCAGGGGAATGGCAGGGCGTGATTCAGGCTACACCTTC,CASRGMAGRDSGYTF
TRBJ2-5,few,TRBV11-2,-,TGTGCCAGCAGCGGTTGGCGGACCAAAGAGACCCAGTACTTC,CASSGWRTKETQYF
TRBJ2-3,many,TRBV20-1,TRBD2,TGCAGTGCTAGGCTTGGACTAGCGACCGCGACAGATACGCAGTATTTT,CSARLGLATATDTQYF
TRBJ2-7,few,TRBV6-2/TRBV6-3,-,TGTGCCAGCAGTTACTCCCACCTAAAATCGTACAGGAGCTCCTACGAGCAGTACTTC,CASSYSHLKSYRSSYEQYF
TRBJ2-2,few,TRBV18,-,TGTGCCAGCTCACCGTCGGACACCGGGGAGCTGTTTTTT,CASSPSDTGELFF
TRBJ1-2,few,TRBV15,-,TGTGCCACCAGCAGACCGTCGGGGCAGGCCTATGGCTACACCTTC,CATSRPSGQAYGYTF
TRBJ1-1,-,TRBV24-1,TRBD1,TGTGCCACCAGTGATCCCCGACAGGGGAACACTGAAGCTTTCTTT,CATSDPRQGNTEAFF
TRBJ2-5,many,TRBV12-3/TRBV12-4,TRBD2,TGTGCCAGCAGCTTGGGGACTAGCGTTGAGACCCAGTACTTC,CASSLGTSVETQYF
TRBJ1-5,-,TRBV19,TRBD1,TGTGCCAGTAGTCCGGGACAGGGGGCGCGTCAGCCCCAGCATTTT,CASSPGQGARQPQHF
TRBJ2-1,-,TRBV24-1,TRBD2,TGTGCCACCAGTCATCTAACTAGCGGACTCTCCTACAATGAGCAGTTCTTC,CATSHLTSGLSYNEQFF
TRBJ2-5,few,TRBV20-1,TRBD1,TGCAGTGCTAGAGCGGGACAGGGAATCGGCGAGACCCAGTACTTC,CSARAGQGIGETQYF
TRBJ2-1,-,TRBV29-1,TRBD2,TGCAGCACTCGACAGTTGACTAGCGCGAGCTCCTACAATGAGCAGTTCTTC,CSTRQLTSASSYNEQFF
TRBJ2-1,-,TRBV20-1,-,TGCAGTGCTAGAGACGGTGTAGAAAATGAGCAGTTCTTC,CSARDGVENEQFF
TRBJ2-3,-,TRBV5-4,-,TGTGCCAGCGCACCCCGCCCCCAAGGCACAGATACGCAGTATTTT,CASAPRPQGTDTQYF